One and the same sample provided the 22 T cell receptor beta chains below, sequenced in a study of technical replicates of blood from several donors. The protocol was immunoSEQ multiplex PCR, while the TCRdb copy is restricted to in-frame clones and leaves out a portion. The sample yields about 44,000 clones, around 97% seen once. Sequenced: T cells isolated from PBMCs. These receptors were obtained from a human donor in good health.

V is TRBV6-6 and J is TRBJ2-7; TRBD2 is a possible D gene (6 bases). The germline CDR1 and CDR2 sequences are MNHNY and SVGAGI (reference sequence). V gave up 4 bases and J gave up 5 bases, with 12 bases separating them. The CDR3 has 13 amino acids. The CDR3 coding sequence is TGTGCCAGCAGTTGGGGGGTAGCGAACGAGCAGTACTTC. Translating gives CASSWGVANEQYF.

J is TRBJ2-1 and V is TRBV4-1, with 8 bases matching TRBD2. Germline-derived CDR1 and CDR2 are MGHRA and YSYEKL. V dropped 1 base and J dropped 8; count of bases not matched to a gene: 4. CDR3 length: 14 residues. The chain's CDR3 is CASSQGTSSYEQFF. The CDR3 nucleotides are TGCGCCAGCAGCCAAGGGACTAGCTCTTATGAGCAGTTCTTC.

This chain uses TRBV12-5 with TRBJ2-3; TRBD1 agrees at 11 bases. Germline CDR1 LGHNT, CDR2 FRNRAP. Trimming removed 7 bases from V and 4 bases from J; junction bases left unmatched: 7. This CDR3 has 15 amino acids. The CDR3 DNA reads TGTGCTAGTGCCAAAGGGGACAGGGGGGCAGATACGCAGTATTTT. This gives the protein CASAKGDRGADTQYF.

This chain links TRBV6-5 with TRBJ2-1, with TRBD2 matching over 12 bases. Per germline, CDR1 MNHEY and CDR2 SVGAGI. This CDR3 contains 15 residues. The ends lost 5 bases at V and 3 bases at J; junction bases unmatched: 2. The CDR3 reads CASSPTSGSYNEQFF. The CDR3 DNA is TGTGCCAGCAGTCCGACTAGCGGGAGCTACAATGAGCAGTTCTTC.

The chain employs TRBV6-5 and TRBJ1-5; D is possibly TRBD1 (6 bases). The CDR3 totals 13 residues. Germline CDR1 MNHEY, CDR2 SVGAGI. The V and J ends lost 5 bases and 4 bases respectively, with 9 bases between them. This CDR3 is CASSGQFNQPQHF. The CDR3, as DNA: TGTGCCAGCAGTGGACAGTTTAATCAGCCCCAGCATTTT.

This chain joins TRBV21-1 and TRBJ2-2; the listed D gene, TRBD1, was not tested against the DNA. TRBV21-1 is shown as a pseudogene. The CDR3 covers 15 residues. The CDR3 nucleotides read TGTGCCAGCAGCCCAGGACAGGGCTGGACCGGGGAGCTGTTTTTT. Protein: CASSPGQGWTGELFF.

The chain joins TRBV29-1 to TRBJ2-1; 9 nucleotides agree with TRBD1. The CDR3 contains 13 residues. Germline V gives CDR1 SQVTM, CDR2 ANQGSEA. Trimming took 7 bases from V and 8 from J; bases not matched to a gene: 9. The CDR3 region is CSADRGGIYEQFF. The CDR3 DNA sequence: TGCAGCGCCGACAGGGGGGGGATATATGAGCAGTTCTTC.

The V and J genes are TRBV27 and TRBJ2-2; tentative D call: TRBD2 (5 bases). Trimming shortened V by 8 bases and J by 5 bases, and 12 bases separated the two germline ends. Per the germline V gene, CDR1 is MNHEY and CDR2 is SMNVEV (reference sequence). The CDR3 totals 13 residues. The CDR3 is CASWTSGTGELFF. CDR3 coding DNA: TGTGCCAGCTGGACTTCGGGGACCGGGGAGCTGTTTTTT.

The chain is built from TRBV19 and TRBJ2-2, with D possibly TRBD1 on 6 matching bases. This CDR3 comprises 15 residues. Germline CDR1 is LNHDA and CDR2 is SQIVND (reference sequence). Between the trimmed V and J ends, which lost 3 bases and 4 bases, there was a span of 12 bases. As DNA, the CDR3 is TGTGCCAGTAGTATGCAGGGGTCCGCCACCGGGGAGCTGTTTTTT. This gives the protein CASSMQGSATGELFF.

The chain is built from TRBV18 and TRBJ2-7; 7 bases match TRBD1. The CDR3 loop spans 14 amino acids. From germline, CDR1 is KGHSH and CDR2 LQKENI. The V gene end was trimmed by 2 bases and the J gene end by 3 bases; junction bases not matched to a gene: 4. In DNA, the CDR3 is TGTGCCAGCTCACCAAGGGGACAGCTCTACGAGCAGTACTTC. Its translation: CASSPRGQLYEQYF.

The chain uses TRBV6-1 and TRBJ2-3; 9 nucleotides match TRBD2. V lost 11 bases, J lost 4 bases, and 10 bases stayed unmatched. CDR3 length: 14 amino acids. Germline CDR1 is MNHNS and CDR2 is SASEGT. The CDR3 sequence is CAAWLAGAADTQYF. Written as DNA, the CDR3 is TGTGCCGCATGGTTAGCGGGAGCGGCAGATACGCAGTATTTT.

The chain uses TRBV7-3 and TRBJ2-5; 7 bases are shared with TRBD1. This CDR3 has 15 amino acids. The germline V gene has CDR1 SGHTA and CDR2 FQGTGA. V shed 2 bases, J shed 1 base, and the junction held 4 bases outside the gene matches. CDR3 DNA: TGTGCCAGCAGCTTAGCAGGGACAGTCCAAGAGACCCAGTACTTC. As protein: CASSLAGTVQETQYF.

The DNA of the CDR3 is TGCGCCAGCAGCCAACTACAGGGTACGATTGAAAAACTGTTTTTT. This gives the protein CASSQLQGTIEKLFF. The V and J genes are TRBV4-3 and TRBJ1-4; weak D call: TRBD1 (6 bases). CDR3 length equals 15 residues. In germline, CDR1 is LGHNA, CDR2 YSLEER. With 2 bases removed from V and 7 bases from J, the gap between germline ends came to 14 bases.

The gene calls are TRBV5-6 and TRBJ2-7; D gene uncertain. CDR3 length equals 12 residues. Germline V CDR1 and CDR2: SGHDT, YYEEEE. Trimming took off 4 bases at V and 3 bases at J, with 8 bases between the two ends. For the CDR3, the DNA is TGTGCCAGCAGCGTACAAGTCTACGAGCAGTACTTC. Its translation: CASSVQVYEQYF.

The table lists this clone with a count of one. This sequence joins TRBV11-3 and TRBJ1-2, with D perhaps TRBD1 (6 bases). Germline V gene lookup returns CDR1 SGHNT and CDR2 YENEEA. V was cut by 1 base and J by 3 bases, with 15 bases left in between. The CDR3 spans 16 residues. DNA for the CDR3: TGTGCCAGCAGCTTAGGGGGGCCCTGGAGTGACTATGGCTACACCTTC. This gives the protein CASSLGGPWSDYGYTF.

The CDR3 DNA is TGTGCCAGCAGCTTAGATACCAGTTTAACAGAGACCCAGTACTTC. Protein sequence: CASSLDTSLTETQYF. The V call is TRBV7-2, the J call TRBJ2-5; D remains ambiguous. CDR1 and CDR2 (germline): SGHTA, FQGNSA. V gave up 1 base and J gave up 4 bases, with 13 bases separating them. The CDR3 length is 15 residues.

This clone was seen only once. This chain uses TRBV11-3 with TRBJ2-5, with TRBD2 as a possible D gene (6 bases). The CDR3 runs 15 residues. V was pared by 1 base and J by 1 base, with 10 bases between. Germline CDR1 reads SGHNT; CDR2 reads YENEEA. CDR3 nucleotide sequence: TGTGCCAGCAGCTTAGGCCGGGGGTTCCAAGAGACCCAGTACTTC. Amino acid sequence: CASSLGRGFQETQYF.

The V call is TRBV5-4, the J call TRBJ1-2, with 10 bases that match TRBD1. The V gene end was trimmed by 5 bases and the J gene end by 7 bases; junction bases not matched to a gene: 5. The V gene's germline CDR1 is SGHNT and CDR2 YYREEE (reference sequence). The CDR3 covers 13 residues. The CDR3 bases are TGTGCCAGCAGTGCCGGGACAGGGGTTGGCTACACCTTC. Protein product: CASSAGTGVGYTF.

This clone was found once. The chain uses TRBV4-1 and TRBJ1-1, with 7 bases that match TRBD1. This CDR3 spans 15 amino acids. Germline V gives CDR1 MGHRA, CDR2 YSYEKL. Germline trimming cut 8 bases from V and 5 bases from J; bases unmatched to any gene: 14. Here the CDR3 reads CASSLMEGARTEAFF. CDR3 DNA: TGCGCCAGCTCCCTCATGGAGGGGGCTAGGACTGAAGCTTTCTTT.

The chain carries TRBV7-6 and TRBJ2-4; D call uncertain. The V gene lost 1 base and the J gene lost 9 bases, with 4 bases spanning the gap. Germline V gene data show CDR1 as SGHVS and CDR2 as FNYEAQ. This CDR3 spans 11 amino acids. The CDR3 DNA reads TGTGCCAGCAGCTTAGGCGTCATTCAGTACTTC. It translates to CASSLGVIQYF.

The CDR3 DNA reads TGTGCCAGCAGCCCTCTCCAGGGAACCTACGAGCAGTACTTC. Translated, it gives CASSPLQGTYEQYF. The V gene is TRBV28, the J gene TRBJ2-7; D might be TRBD1 (5 bases). Germline V lookup: CDR1 MDHEN, CDR2 SYDVKM. Trimming removed 6 bases from V and 2 bases from J, with 14 bases in between. The CDR3 is 14 amino acids.

This clone appeared a single time. The chain carries TRBV29-1 and TRBJ2-3, with 9 positions matching TRBD1. With V trimmed by 7 bases and J by 1 base, 3 bases remained unmatched. In germline, CDR1 is SQVTM, CDR2 ANQGSEA. This CDR3 region has 13 residues. The CDR3 region is CSGRQGGTDTQYF. Written as DNA, the CDR3 is TGCAGCGGAAGACAGGGGGGCACAGATACGCAGTATTTT.